This TCR beta chain was obtained from a study of T cells expressing NK-cell markers. The CDR3 is 13 amino acids. The germline V gene encodes CDR1 SGHRS and CDR2 YFSETQ. Making the TCR beta cDNA relied on 5'RACE template switching with UMIs. TCRdb reprocessed the 5' RACE reads and keeps a single row for each CDR3 protein, giving no DNA. In all, the sample yields about 460,000 distinct CDR3 sequences. The specimen sequenced was blood T cells: a sorted CD56 or NKG2C T cell subset, CD4+ or CD8+ T cells, or bulk PBMC T cells (not recorded which). The V call is TRBV5-1, the J call TRBJ1-2. The clonotype originates from a woman aged 50 to 65 in good health. CDR3: CASSVASGYGYTF.